These T cell receptor beta chains were read from a single sample in a study of T-cell memory formation after mild COVID-19. TCRdb re-called the 5' RACE reads with MiXCR, one entry per CDR3 protein. The sample comprises more than 400,000 distinct CDR3 sequences, roughly 20% of which are singletons, and over 9% rests with the top ten. The specimen sequenced was PBMCs or a T cell subset sorted from them (not recorded which). The source of these receptors is an adult woman who had mild COVID-19 (a few samples of this study predate the infection). Cell type and time point are not known. CDR3s include the opening cysteine and the closing phenylalanine or tryptophan. Fields, in order: D gene, J gene, V gene, clone size, CDR3 protein, CDR3 DNA. A D gene is named only where the DNA matches it firmly. The listing skips clone size in some rows; elsewhere it reads once, few, many or a size class.

- | TRBJ1-2 | TRBV2 | few | CASSEAKGLGNYGYTF | TGTGCCAGCAGTGAAGCGAAGGGGTTGGGCAACTATGGCTACACCTTC
- | TRBJ1-2 | TRBV7-9 | few | CASSFTGTYGYTF | TGTGCCAGCAGCTTTACAGGGACCTATGGCTACACCTTC
TRBD2 | TRBJ2-1 | TRBV20-1 | - | CSAHQRESKDEQFF | TGCAGTGCCCATCAGCGGGAGAGTAAGGATGAGCAGTTCTTC
- | TRBJ2-7 | TRBV6-5 | - | CASSITGYTYEQYF | TGTGCCAGCAGCATAACAGGGTATACCTACGAGCAGTACTTC
- | TRBJ2-1 | TRBV7-9 | few | CASSSTPSNEQFF | TGTGCCAGCAGCTCGACCCCTTCCAATGAGCAGTTCTTC
- | TRBJ2-3 | TRBV20-1 | - | CSPKEAAGLDTQYF | TGCAGTCCAAAGGAGGCCGCCGGACTAGATACGCAGTATTTT
- | TRBJ1-2 | TRBV7-3 | - | CASSLENGYGYTF | TGTGCCAGCAGCTTAGAAAATGGCTATGGCTACACCTTC
- | TRBJ2-7 | TRBV11-2 | - | CASSLDSNSLYEQYF | TGTGCCAGCAGCTTAGACAGCAACTCCCTCTACGAGCAGTACTTC
- | TRBJ1-2 | TRBV30 | few | CAWMGLSNYGYTF | TGTGCCTGGATGGGACTGTCAAACTATGGCTACACCTTC
- | TRBJ1-2 | TRBV5-6 | few | CASRPQGNIYGYTF | TGTGCCAGCAGGCCTCAGGGAAACATCTATGGCTACACCTTC
- | TRBJ2-1 | TRBV12-3/TRBV12-4 | - | CASSLVWQAPGDEQFF | TGTGCCAGCAGTTTAGTCTGGCAGGCCCCGGGGGATGAGCAGTTCTTC
- | TRBJ2-1 | TRBV12-3/TRBV12-4 | - | CASSSSWASAGGWGEQFF | TGTGCCAGCAGCTCTTCCTGGGCGAGCGCAGGAGGTTGGGGAGAGCAGTTCTTC
- | TRBJ1-2 | TRBV7-9 | few | CASSLEAAGYGYTF | TGTGCCAGCAGCTTAGAGGCCGCGGGCTATGGCTACACCTTC
- | TRBJ2-7 | TRBV4-1 | few | CASSQDVPGTTGSYEQYF | TGCGCCAGCAGCCAAGATGTCCCTGGGACGACAGGCTCCTACGAGCAGTACTTC
- | TRBJ1-4 | TRBV29-1 | - | CSGWLHGGGRKLFF | TGCAGCGGCTGGTTACACGGAGGTGGCAGAAAACTGTTTTTT
TRBD1 | TRBJ2-1 | TRBV20-1 | - | CSARAPGTGGNEQFF | TGCAGTGCTAGAGCCCCCGGGACAGGGGGGAATGAGCAGTTCTTC
TRBD1 | TRBJ2-3 | TRBV12-3/TRBV12-4 | many | CASQGVSDTQYF | TGTGCCAGTCAGGGGGTGTCAGATACGCAGTATTTT
- | TRBJ1-1 | TRBV30 | few | CAWSRTRIDRIRGTRMNTEAFF | TGTGCCTGGAGTAGAACCAGAATTGACAGGATAAGGGGTACAAGGATGAACACTGAAGCTTTCTTT
- | TRBJ1-2 | TRBV7-9 | - | CASSLEAGVRGYTF | TGTGCCAGCAGCTTAGAGGCAGGGGTGCGTGGCTACACCTTC
TRBD1 | TRBJ1-1 | TRBV3-1 | many | CASSLQGGSTEAFF | TGTGCCAGCAGCCTCCAGGGGGGGAGCACTGAAGCTTTCTTT
- | TRBJ1-1 | TRBV5-1 | - | CASSSLNPTGNTEAFF | TGCGCCAGCAGCTCCCTCAACCCGACAGGGAACACTGAAGCTTTCTTT
- | TRBJ2-2 | TRBV6-1 | few | CASTKTGSNTGELFF | TGTGCCAGCACCAAGACCGGGTCGAACACCGGGGAGCTGTTTTTT
- | TRBJ2-4 | TRBV5-1 | - | CASSLGIADIQYF | TGCGCCAGCAGCTTGGGAATAGCGGACATTCAGTACTTC
- | TRBJ2-4 | TRBV6-2/TRBV6-3 | few | CASREKTRSYAKNIQYF | TGTGCCAGCAGAGAAAAAACTAGGTCGTACGCCAAAAACATTCAGTACTTC
- | TRBJ1-4 | TRBV6-2/TRBV6-3 | - | CASSSRSEKLFF | TGTGCCAGCAGTTCCAGATCTGAAAAACTGTTTTTT
- | TRBJ2-7 | TRBV14 | few | CASSQGGPHYEQYF | TGTGCCAGCAGCCAAGGGGGTCCTCACTACGAGCAGTACTTC
TRBD2 | TRBJ2-7 | TRBV11-2 | few | CASSLSGRLTYEQYF | TGTGCCAGCAGCTTAAGCGGGAGGCTGACCTACGAGCAGTACTTC
- | TRBJ2-1 | TRBV7-2 | - | CASSLYRGENNEQFF | TGTGCCAGCAGCTTATATCGGGGAGAGAACAATGAGCAGTTCTTC
- | TRBJ1-1 | TRBV19 | few | CASSPFRGDTEAFF | TGTGCCAGTAGTCCCTTTCGGGGGGACACTGAAGCTTTCTTT
TRBD2 | TRBJ2-3 | TRBV2 | - | CASRSTSASTDTQYF | TGTGCCAGCAGGTCGACTAGCGCTAGCACAGATACGCAGTATTTT
- | TRBJ1-3 | TRBV11-2 | - | CASRSGFGSGNTIYF | TGTGCCAGCAGGTCGGGCTTCGGCTCTGGAAACACCATATATTTT
TRBD1 | TRBJ2-7 | TRBV15 | few | CATSPPGGFFYEQYF | TGTGCCACCTCCCCGCCAGGGGGCTTCTTCTACGAGCAGTACTTC